This TCR beta chain is drawn from a study of T cells in Graves' hyperthyroidism and ophthalmopathy. Background on the study: At initial diagnosis, before any treatment had begun, peripheral blood was obtained.

Study findings and constraints: Blood shared most expanded thyroid clonotypes above 0.001.

Amplification of TCR beta CDR3 regions was performed using RNA transcripts as template. HTBI primers were used for first-round RT-PCR of the TCR CDR3. TCRdb processed the multiplex PCR reads anew with MiXCR; each CDR3 protein has one entry. The table records a few hundred thousand distinct CDR3 sequences, roughly 25% of them present only once. This clonotype was seen a few times. What it binds is unknown. Hyperthyroidism, newly diagnosed and lasting under 2 months, affected patients aged 18 to 65. The PBMCs were taken from around 9 ml of fresh peripheral blood. This CDR3 spans 16 amino acids. J was trimmed by 1 base and V by 4 bases; bases with no gene match: 2. The germline gives CDR1 SGHRS, CDR2 YFSETQ.

The chain joins TRBV5-1 to TRBJ2-2; 12 bases fit TRBD2. This clonotype was obtained from a man aged 50-59 years with Graves' hyperthyroidism. Sequencing was performed on blood. The CDR3 loop reads CASSRLAGVNTGELFF. As DNA, the CDR3 is TGCGCCAGCAGCCGACTAGCGGGAGTGAACACCGGGGAGCTGTTTTTT.